Listed below are T cell receptor beta chains from one sample, sequenced in a study of early T cells in non-severe SARS-CoV-2 infection. TCRdb analysed the 5' RACE reads with MiXCR anew, one entry per CDR3 protein. Of tens of thousands of distinct CDR3 sequences detected, 5% to 6% appear once; the ten largest clones hold 7.6%. Input material: whole blood. The origin of the receptors is an adult who was a healthcare worker with PCR-confirmed SARS-CoV-2 infection or an uninfected control (not recorded which). The CDR3 runs from the conserved cysteine through the conserved F or W. A D gene is named only where the DNA matches it firmly. Only some rows state a clone size, as once, few, many or a class for expanded clones.

V: TRBV2
size: -
J: TRBJ2-2
D: TRBD2
DNA: TGTGCCAGCAGAACCGGGACTAGCGGTAACACCGGGGAGCTGTTTTTT
CDR3: CASRTGTSGNTGELFF

V: TRBV5-6
size: medium-sized
J: TRBJ2-7
D: TRBD1
DNA: TGTGCCAGCAGCTGGGGGACAGGATCCTACGAGCAGTACTTC
CDR3: CASSWGTGSYEQYF

V: TRBV12-3/TRBV12-4
size: many
J: TRBJ1-2
D: -
DNA: TGTGCCAGCAGTCAACAGAAGAACTATGGCTACACCTTC
CDR3: CASSQQKNYGYTF

V: TRBV5-1
size: many
J: TRBJ2-3
D: -
DNA: TGCGCCAGCAGCCCCCGGACAGGAGGGACAGATACGCAGTATTTT
CDR3: CASSPRTGGTDTQYF

V: TRBV12-3/TRBV12-4
size: many
J: TRBJ2-7
D: -
DNA: TGTGCCAGCAGTTTGATGCCGTACGAGCAGTACTTC
CDR3: CASSLMPYEQYF

V: TRBV14
size: many
J: TRBJ2-7
D: -
DNA: TGTGCCAGCAGCCAAGATCGAGGGTACGAGCAGTACTTC
CDR3: CASSQDRGYEQYF

V: TRBV5-1
size: many
J: TRBJ2-1
D: TRBD2
DNA: TGCGCCAGCACCCCAGCGCGGGGGGATGAGCAGTTCTTC
CDR3: CASTPARGDEQFF

V: TRBV7-6
size: many
J: TRBJ2-3
D: -
DNA: TGTGCCAGCAGTCCGAACAGAGCGAAGCCAGCTAGCACAGATACGCAGTATTTT
CDR3: CASSPNRAKPASTDTQYF

V: TRBV20-1
size: -
J: TRBJ2-7
D: -
DNA: TGCAGTGCCCAGGGAAGGGAAGTGATATACGAGCAGTACTTC
CDR3: CSAQGREVIYEQYF

V: TRBV4-3
size: -
J: TRBJ2-6
D: TRBD1
DNA: TGCGCCAGCAGCCCCGGACAGGGGGGGGCCAACGTCCTGAATTTC
CDR3: CASSPGQGGANVLNF

V: TRBV29-1
size: once
J: TRBJ2-2
D: -
DNA: TGCAGCGTTGTCTATATGATGACGGACGGGGCCGTTACCGGGGAGCTGTTTTTT
CDR3: CSVVYMMTDGAVTGELFF

V: TRBV6-1
size: -
J: TRBJ2-4
D: -
DNA: TGTGCCAGCAGTGAAGCGATCAGTTTAGCCAAAAACATTCAGTACTTC
CDR3: CASSEAISLAKNIQYF

V: TRBV7-8
size: few
J: TRBJ2-7
D: TRBD1
DNA: TGTGCCAGCAGCTCCCCCCTCAGGGGGAGAGCCTACGAGCAGTACTTC
CDR3: CASSSPLRGRAYEQYF

V: TRBV5-1
size: many
J: TRBJ1-6
D: -
DNA: TGCGCCAGCAGCTTATCCGGGGGCAATAATTCACCCCTCCACTTT
CDR3: CASSLSGGNNSPLHF

V: TRBV12-3/TRBV12-4
size: few
J: TRBJ2-2
D: TRBD1
DNA: TGTGCCAGCAGTCCTAGGACAGGAGTTGGCACCGGGGAGCTGTTTTTT
CDR3: CASSPRTGVGTGELFF

V: TRBV7-9
size: many
J: TRBJ2-7
D: -
DNA: TGTGCCAGCAGCTTAGGCGGCTTCTACGAGCAGTACTTC
CDR3: CASSLGGFYEQYF

V: TRBV7-2
size: many
J: TRBJ2-2
D: TRBD2
DNA: TGTGCCAGCAGCTCCCGGGGGGGCCGCACCGGGGAGCTGTTTTTT
CDR3: CASSSRGGRTGELFF

V: TRBV11-2
size: many
J: TRBJ2-1
D: TRBD2
DNA: TGTGCCAGCAGCCGTCCCCGAACGGGACTAGCGGGAGGAATGTCCTACAATGAGCAGTTCTTC
CDR3: CASSRPRTGLAGGMSYNEQFF

V: TRBV5-1
size: many
J: TRBJ2-3
D: TRBD2
DNA: TGCGCCAGCAGCCCGAGATCGCGGGGGGGGCCTAAGGCCGATACGCAGTATTTT
CDR3: CASSPRSRGGPKADTQYF

V: TRBV27
size: many
J: TRBJ2-1
D: -
DNA: TGTGCCAGCAGTTTTACTACCTACAATGAGCAGTTCTTC
CDR3: CASSFTTYNEQFF

V: TRBV2
size: many
J: TRBJ1-2
D: TRBD1
DNA: TGTGCCAGCAGTAAACAGGGGGCCGCGGATGGCTACACCTTC
CDR3: CASSKQGAADGYTF

V: TRBV3-1
size: many
J: TRBJ1-1
D: TRBD1
DNA: TGTGCCAGCCTCAGGGGGGGGGAAGCTTTCTTT
CDR3: CASLRGGEAFF

V: TRBV30
size: many
J: TRBJ2-7
D: -
DNA: TGTGCCTGGAGTTCCCACTACGAGCAGTACTTC
CDR3: CAWSSHYEQYF

V: TRBV19
size: many
J: TRBJ1-2
D: -
DNA: TGTGCCAGTAGTATAGCAACAGGGATTGACTATGGCTACACCTTC
CDR3: CASSIATGIDYGYTF

V: TRBV15
size: many
J: TRBJ2-3
D: TRBD2
DNA: TGTGCCACCAGCAGAGATCGTGGACTAGCGCCGGTAGTGCAGTATTTT
CDR3: CATSRDRGLAPVVQYF

V: TRBV2
size: many
J: TRBJ2-1
D: -
DNA: TGTGCCAGCACCGCCGCTTGGAGTTACAATGAGCAGTTCTTC
CDR3: CASTAAWSYNEQFF

V: TRBV30
size: -
J: TRBJ1-5
D: -
DNA: TGTGCCTGGAGTGTGGGCCATAATCAGCCCCTGCATTTT
CDR3: CAWSVGHNQPLHF

V: TRBV24-1
size: many
J: TRBJ1-2
D: -
DNA: TGTGCCACCAGTGATCGGACCGTACCTAACTATGGCTACACCTTC
CDR3: CATSDRTVPNYGYTF

V: TRBV7-9
size: many
J: TRBJ2-7
D: -
DNA: TGTGCCAGCACAGGGAAAACCTCCTACGAGCAGTACTTC
CDR3: CASTGKTSYEQYF

V: TRBV11-2
size: many
J: TRBJ1-2
D: -
DNA: TGTGCCAGCAGCTTGAATACTGGCTACACCTTC
CDR3: CASSLNTGYTF

V: TRBV7-2
size: many
J: TRBJ2-5
D: -
DNA: TGTGCCAGCAGCTTTAGCGGCCAAGAGACCCAGTACTTC
CDR3: CASSFSGQETQYF

V: TRBV11-2
size: many
J: TRBJ1-2
D: -
DNA: TGTGCCAGCAGCGGGAGGGGTGGCGGCTACACCTTC
CDR3: CASSGRGGGYTF

V: TRBV5-1
size: many
J: TRBJ2-5
D: TRBD2
DNA: TGCGCCAGCAGCCGTAGTGGACTAGCTGAAGAGACCCAGTACTTC
CDR3: CASSRSGLAEETQYF

V: TRBV24-1
size: many
J: TRBJ1-2
D: -
DNA: TGTGCCACCAGTGACAGGGGCTATGGCTACACCTTC
CDR3: CATSDRGYGYTF

V: TRBV3-1
size: many
J: TRBJ2-1
D: TRBD2
DNA: TGTGCCAGCAGCCAAGAGTGGGGACTAATCAATGAGCAGTTCTTC
CDR3: CASSQEWGLINEQFF

V: TRBV28
size: many
J: TRBJ2-1
D: -
DNA: TGTGCCAGCAGTTTATCCCATGAGCAGTTCTTC
CDR3: CASSLSHEQFF

V: TRBV13
size: many
J: TRBJ2-1
D: TRBD2
DNA: TGTGCCAGCAGCTTCCGACTAGCGGGGTACAATGAGCAGTTCTTC
CDR3: CASSFRLAGYNEQFF

V: TRBV2
size: many
J: TRBJ1-4
D: -
DNA: TGTGCCAGCAGGTGGGGGGCAACTAATGAAAAACTGTTTTTT
CDR3: CASRWGATNEKLFF

V: TRBV5-1
size: many
J: TRBJ2-2
D: -
DNA: TGCGCCAGCAGCTTGCGTCAGGCCGGGGAGCTGTTTTTT
CDR3: CASSLRQAGELFF

V: TRBV12-3/TRBV12-4
size: many
J: TRBJ1-1
D: -
DNA: TGTGCCAGCAGCGTGGACCAATTTCGCTTCGCTTTCTTT
CDR3: CASSVDQFRFAFF